The source of this T cell receptor beta chain is a study of blood T cell repertoires in COVID-19. Study-level background: Some COVID-19 samples were acute and others convalescent; all came from the United States, Italy and Spain. T cells, B-cell-depleted T cells, or PBMCs provided the cDNA or gDNA that served as material.

The CDR3 extends over 15 amino acids. Germline-derived CDR1 and CDR2 are SNHLY and FYNNEI. V was pared by 4 bases and J by 10 bases, with 7 bases of the junction left unmatched. As originally analysed: Amplification from reference gene primers served as the basis for estimated nucleated cell counts. The repertoire was sequenced with immunoSEQ multiplex PCR; TCRdb's copy has only in-frame clones and lacks some. V, J and clone size are those of that table, while D and trimming were read from the DNA. Among a few hundred thousand clones, 85% were seen once, and the ten largest hold around 6.9%. The sample consisted of peripheral blood. The chain has TRBV2 and TRBJ1-6, with TRBD1 matching 10 bases. The TCR originated in a human donor in a cohort sampled during active COVID-19. The DNA of the CDR3 is TGTGCCAGCAGTGGACAGGGGGCAATAAGATCACCCCTCCACTTT. Its translation: CASSGQGAIRSPLHF.